This entry features one T cell receptor (beta chain) sequence. This sample was taken from a study of PD-L1 blockade in urothelial cancer. Study at large: Most patients, about 85% of the roughly 29, were males with bladder-origin cancer.

Locally advanced or metastatic urothelial carcinoma was present in patients. Sampling of each patient yielded between 1 and 8 specimens, collected pretreatment and on-treatment. V trimming: 0 bases; J trimming: 0 bases; junction bases outside the gene matches: 2. Germline CDR1 and CDR2: LNHNV and YYDKDF (reference sequence). The CDR3 is 15 amino acids. TCRdb's copy holds only in-frame clones and misses some; the assay was immunoSEQ multiplex PCR. The table has under 120,000 clones, around 85% seen once. Sequenced material: PBMCs, taken around atezolizumab (anti-PD-L1) treatment. The chain employs TRBV15 and TRBJ2-7; TRBD1 matches 7 bases. The TCR sequence derives from a man aged 50 to 59 with urothelial cancer. CDR3 in DNA: TGTGCCACCAGCAGAGATGGGACAGCCTCCTACGAGCAGTACTTC. Amino acids: CATSRDGTASYEQYF. The full variable domain, completed using reference TRBV15 and TRBJ2-7, is DAMVIQNPRYQVTQFGKPVTLSCSQTLNHNVMYWYQQKSSQAPKLLFHYYDKDFNNEADTPDNFQSRRPNTSFCFLDIRSPGLGDTAMYLCATSRDGTASYEQYFGPGTRLTVT.